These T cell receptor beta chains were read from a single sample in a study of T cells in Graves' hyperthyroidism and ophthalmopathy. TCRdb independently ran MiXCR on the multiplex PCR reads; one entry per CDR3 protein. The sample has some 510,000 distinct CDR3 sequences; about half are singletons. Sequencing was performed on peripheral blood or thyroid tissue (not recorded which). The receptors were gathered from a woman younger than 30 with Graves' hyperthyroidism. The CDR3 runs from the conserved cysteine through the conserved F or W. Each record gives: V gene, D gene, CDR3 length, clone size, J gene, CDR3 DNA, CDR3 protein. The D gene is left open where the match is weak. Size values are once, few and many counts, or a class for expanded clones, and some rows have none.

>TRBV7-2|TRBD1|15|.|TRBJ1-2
TGTGCCAGCAGCTTAGTTTCGGGGGACAGAGATGGCTACACCTTC
CASSLVSGDRDGYTF
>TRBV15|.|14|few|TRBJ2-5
TGTGCCACCAGCAGAGTAACACGCGATGAGACCCAGTACTTC
CATSRVTRDETQYF
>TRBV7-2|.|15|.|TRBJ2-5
TGTGCCAGCAGCTCCCGGGACCCCCGCCAAGAGACCCAGTACTTC
CASSSRDPRQETQYF
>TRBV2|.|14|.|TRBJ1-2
TGTGCCAGCAGTGATTCGGCCGGCGAATGGGGCTACACCTTC
CASSDSAGEWGYTF
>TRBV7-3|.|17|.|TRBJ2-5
TGTGCCAGCAGCCAGGGGGGGGCTAGCGAATACCAAGAGACCCAGTACTTC
CASSQGGASEYQETQYF
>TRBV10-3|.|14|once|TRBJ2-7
TGTGCCATCAGTGAAAAAGGACAGTCCTACGAGCAGTACTTC
CAISEKGQSYEQYF
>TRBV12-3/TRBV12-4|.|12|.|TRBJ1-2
TGTGCCAGCAGTCACGGATTACTTGGCTACACCTTT
CASSHGLLGYTF
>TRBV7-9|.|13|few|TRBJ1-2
TGTGCCAGCAGCTTAGGAGGGGCCCGTGGCTACACCTTC
CASSLGGARGYTF
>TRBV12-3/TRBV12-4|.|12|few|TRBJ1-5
TGTGCCAGCAGTTTCAGGGCTCAGCCCCAGCATTTT
CASSFRAQPQHF
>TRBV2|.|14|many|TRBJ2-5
TGTGCCAGCAGTGAACAGACGGGACGGGAGACCCAGTACTTC
CASSEQTGRETQYF
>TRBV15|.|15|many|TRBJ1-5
TGTGCCACCAGCAGAGTCAGGGTAAGCAATCAGCCCCAGCATTTT
CATSRVRVSNQPQHF
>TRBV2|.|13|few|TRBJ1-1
TGTGCCAGCAGTTCCCCAGGGAGCACTGAAGCTTTCTTT
CASSSPGSTEAFF
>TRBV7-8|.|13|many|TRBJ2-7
TGTGCCAGCCGCCTCGGAGGAACCTACGAGCAGTACTTC
CASRLGGTYEQYF
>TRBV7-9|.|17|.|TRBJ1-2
TGTGCCAGCAGCTCTCCCGGCAGACAGGCCCGTCCTTATGGCTACACCTTC
CASSSPGRQARPYGYTF
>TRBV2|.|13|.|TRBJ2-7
TGTGCCAGCAGTGAGCTCGGGACCTACGAGCAGTACTTC
CASSELGTYEQYF
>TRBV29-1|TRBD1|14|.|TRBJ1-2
TGCAGCGTTAGAAAGGACAGGGTTAACTATGGCTACACCTTC
CSVRKDRVNYGYTF
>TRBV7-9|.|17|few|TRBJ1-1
TGTGCCAGCAGCTTATTGCAGGGGCTTACACTGAACACTGAAGCTTTCTTT
CASSLLQGLTLNTEAFF
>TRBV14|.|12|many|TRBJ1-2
TGTGCCAGCAGCCAAGGGGACTATGGCTACACCTTC
CASSQGDYGYTF
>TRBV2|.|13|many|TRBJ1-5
TGTGCCAGCAGTGATGAGGGCCATCAGCCCCAGCATTTT
CASSDEGHQPQHF
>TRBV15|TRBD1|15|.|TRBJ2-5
TGTGCCACCAGCAAAGACAGGGCGCAAGTAGAGACCCAGTACTTC
CATSKDRAQVETQYF
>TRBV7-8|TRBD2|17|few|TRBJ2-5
TGTGCCAGCATCCCTTGGACTAGCGGGAGGGCCCAAGAGACCCAGTACTTC
CASIPWTSGRAQETQYF
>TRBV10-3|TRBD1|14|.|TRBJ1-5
TGTGCCATCAGTACGGACAGGGAGGGTCAGCCCCAGCATTTT
CAISTDREGQPQHF
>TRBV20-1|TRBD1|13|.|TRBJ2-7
TGCAGCGACAAAAGACAGGGTAACTACGAGCAGTACTTC
CSDKRQGNYEQYF
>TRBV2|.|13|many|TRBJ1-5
TGTGCCAGCAGTGACAGTTTCAATCAGCCCCAGCATTTT
CASSDSFNQPQHF
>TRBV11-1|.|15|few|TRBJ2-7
TGTGCCAGCAGCTTAGGAAGCACCGACTCCTACGAGCAGTACTTC
CASSLGSTDSYEQYF
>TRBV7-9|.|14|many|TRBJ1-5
TGTGCCAGCAGCTTAGGAGGGGGAGGGCAGCCCCAGCATTTT
CASSLGGGGQPQHF
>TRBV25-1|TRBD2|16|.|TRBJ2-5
TGTGCCAGCAGCAGATTAGCGGGAGGGTACCAAGAGACCCAGTACTTC
CASSRLAGGYQETQYF
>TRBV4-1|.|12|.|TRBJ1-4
TGCGCCAGCAGCCTGACGGCTGAAAAACTGTTTTTT
CASSLTAEKLFF
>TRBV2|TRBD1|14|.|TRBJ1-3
TGTGCCAGCTCGACAGGGCATACTGGAAACACCATATATTTT
CASSTGHTGNTIYF
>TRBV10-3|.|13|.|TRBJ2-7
TGTGCCATCAGAGGGCCAAGCACCTACGAGCAGTACTTC
CAIRGPSTYEQYF
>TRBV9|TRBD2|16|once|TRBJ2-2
TGTGCCAGCAGCAGAGGACTAGCGGGAGATACCGGGGAGCTGTTTTTT
CASSRGLAGDTGELFF
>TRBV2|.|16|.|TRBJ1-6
TGTGCCAGCAAGGTTTACACAACCCTACCTAATTCACCCCTCCACTTT
CASKVYTTLPNSPLHF
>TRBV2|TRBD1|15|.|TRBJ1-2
TGTGCCAGCAGTGTATACAGGGGGTATGGCTATGGCTACACCTTC
CASSVYRGYGYGYTF
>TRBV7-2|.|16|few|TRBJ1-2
TGTGCCAGCAGCCAAAATGACAGGCCGGAAGAATATGGCTACACCTTC
CASSQNDRPEEYGYTF
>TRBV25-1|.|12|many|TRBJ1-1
TGTGCCAGCAGTCCGCGGATCGGTGAAGCTTTCTTT
CASSPRIGEAFF
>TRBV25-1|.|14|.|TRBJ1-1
TGTGCCTGGAGTCCTCGACGTAGGGGCACTGAAGCTTTCTTT
CAWSPRRRGTEAFF
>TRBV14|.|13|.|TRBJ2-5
TGTGCCAGCAGCCAAGATCCGGGAGAGACCCAGTACTTC
CASSQDPGETQYF
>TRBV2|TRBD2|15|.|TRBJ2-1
TGTGCCAGCAGTGAAGAGACTAGCGGGACCAATGAGCAGTTCTTC
CASSEETSGTNEQFF
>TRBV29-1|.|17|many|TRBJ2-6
TGCAGCGTTGAAGATCATAAGGGACTGGCTGGGGCCAACGTCCTGACTTTC
CSVEDHKGLAGANVLTF
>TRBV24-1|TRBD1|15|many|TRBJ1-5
TGTGCCACCAGTGCTGGGACAGGGATTGATCAGCCCCAGCATTTT
CATSAGTGIDQPQHF
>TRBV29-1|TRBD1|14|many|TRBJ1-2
TGCAGCGTCCTCAGAACAGGGGGCGCGGGTGGCTACACCTTC
CSVLRTGGAGGYTF
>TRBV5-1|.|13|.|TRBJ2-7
TGCGCCAGCAGCATACAGGCGAACTACGAGCAGTACTTC
CASSIQANYEQYF
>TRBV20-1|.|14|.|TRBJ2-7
TGCAGTGCCCTGGACACACTGACTTCCTACGAGCAGTACTTC
CSALDTLTSYEQYF
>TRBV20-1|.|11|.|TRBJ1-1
TGCAGTGCTAGTAGGACAATTGAAGCTTTCTTT
CSASRTIEAFF
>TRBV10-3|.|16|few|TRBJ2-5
TGTGCCAGCAGTGGCTCCCTTACAGGGTTGGTAGAGACCCAGTACTTC
CASSGSLTGLVETQYF
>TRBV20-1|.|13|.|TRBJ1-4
TGCAGTGCTAGAGGACCGCAGGATGAAAAACTGTTTTTT
CSARGPQDEKLFF